This T cell receptor (beta chain) was retrieved from a study of T cell changes during pregnancy in multiple sclerosis. This clone appeared a few times. TCRdb's table, derived via immunoSEQ multiplex PCR, lists solely in-frame clones and lacks some. The sample has approximately 53,000 clones; nearly 90% are singletons. Sequencing used peripheral blood, obtained after pregnancy. The clonotype comes from a female donor in good health, enrolled as a control in a pregnancy study.

CDR3 in DNA: TGTGCCAGCAGTGTTCGGCCTCTGAGCGATTCACCCCTCCACTTT. Encoded protein: CASSVRPLSDSPLHF. The rearrangement joins TRBV2 to TRBJ1-6; D is undetermined. V lost 4 bases and J lost 8, with 15 bases in between. Germline V gene data show CDR1 as SNHLY and CDR2 as FYNNEI. CDR3 length: 15 residues.